The T cell receptor beta chain described here comes from a study of T cells in Graves' hyperthyroidism and ophthalmopathy. This CDR3 has 14 residues. Trimming took 0 bases from V and 4 from J; bases not matched to a gene: 2. The V gene's germline CDR1 is MGHRA and CDR2 YSYEKL. TCR beta CDR3 regions were amplified from RNA. HTBI primers drove first-round RT-PCR of the TCR CDR3. TCRdb reprocessed the multiplex PCR reads with MiXCR, giving one entry per CDR3 protein. The repertoire holds hundreds of thousands of distinct CDR3 sequences, with about 16% as singletons. This clonotype has a handful of counts.

The material sequenced was blood. The gene calls are TRBV4-1 and TRBJ1-2, with 7 bases fitting TRBD1. The TCR sequence derives from a woman in her fifties or sixties with Graves' ophthalmopathy. CDR3 sequence: CASSQEGQTYGYTF. Here the CDR3 DNA reads TGCGCCAGCAGCCAAGAGGGACAGACCTATGGCTACACCTTC.